This T cell receptor (beta chain) was retrieved from a study of graft-versus-host responses after intestinal transplantation. On the study more broadly: Recipients were given multivisceral, liver-intestinal, or isolated intestinal transplants. Recipients uniformly received anti-thymocyte globulin induction, followed by tacrolimus and steroids for approximately 3 years.

Findings of the study overall: Graft-donor T cell macrochimerism coincided with high graft-versus-host to host-versus-graft clonal ratios in allografts. Some GvH clones appeared in ileal mucosa or blood before recipient bone marrow.

Repertoires were generated with immunoSEQ multiplex PCR, while TCRdb's copy carries only in-frame clones and drops some. The table shows roughly 30,000 clones, with about 86% occurring only once. CDR1 and CDR2 (germline): SEHNR, FQNEAQ (reference sequence). Trimming removed 5 bases from V and 2 bases from J, with 4 bases in between. The CDR3 is 12 residues long. As to this clone: Its specificity is not known.

V usage is TRBV7-9 and J usage is TRBJ1-5, with D uncertain. The receptor was derived from a human donor who received an intestinal transplant. Sample: unstimulated CD8+ T cells sorted from spleen or lymph node cells, taken before intestinal transplant. CDR3 sequence: CASSRGNQPQHF. The CDR3 nucleotides are TGTGCCAGCAGCCGTGGCAATCAGCCCCAGCATTTT.